This entry describes one T cell receptor beta chain. Its recognized antigen is unknown. No base quality information exists; no much larger clone differs at one position. The entry originates in a study of blood T cell repertoires in COVID-19 (TCRdb year 2020). For the study in its entirety: The collaborator samples originated in the United States, Italy and Spain and spanned the acute and convalescent phases of COVID-19. Samples came from the ongoing ImmuneRACE study (first 160 participants) plus 1,254 subjects from 6 global collaborators. HLA class I and class II types, where available, came from metadata supplied by the sample provider rather than from assay-based typing. The dataset comprised deeply sampled blood TCRbeta repertoires from subjects exposed to, actively infected with, or recovered from COVID-19. The material from the prospective study consisted of cDNA or gDNA derived from T cells, B-cell-depleted T cells, or PBMCs. Sample metadata almost always included a de-identified subject ID, COVID-19 status, age in years and sex. The repertoires were released in a freely available public database meant as a resource for research on the immune response to SARS-CoV-2.

Reading the germline V gene gives CDR1 SGHTA and CDR2 FQGNSA. From its cysteine to its phenylalanine, the CDR3 spans 12 amino acids. Only the CDR3 portion is preserved as DNA: 36 bases, with reading frame beginning at the first base. Deletion took 5 bases off V and 5 bases off J, with a span of 9 bases between the germline ends. In the prospective study, participants were about 18 to 90 years old, resided in about two dozen geographic areas of the United States, and were enrolled through a virtual design. Cohort assignment in the prospective study relied on participant-reported clinical history from a screening survey and a study questionnaire. Recovered participants in ImmuneRACE Cohort 3 were defined by two consecutive negative NP/OP PCR tests, clearance by a healthcare professional, or resolution of symptoms. In the prospective study, whole blood, serum and a nasopharyngeal or oropharyngeal swab were collected from each participant by mobile phlebotomists. Additional blood draws and questionnaires over an approximately 2-month period could optionally be provided by prospective study participants. Blood samples from the prospective study were shipped frozen or at room temperature prior to DNA extraction.

TCRbeta CDR3 regions were amplified from genomic DNA by means of the immunoSEQ Assay, a bias-controlled multiplex PCR. The study's own analysis went as follows. The number of nucleated cells in each sample was estimated by amplification of reference gene primers within the assay. To quantify the absolute abundance of each unique TCRbeta CDR3 rearrangement, sequence reads were collapsed and filtered. For each sample, productive Simpson clonality was calculated as the square root of Simpson's diversity index over productive rearrangements. As stored in TCRdb, this immuneACCESS dataset retains in-frame rearrangements with V and J assigned. A fraction of the clones does not appear; measured against another copy, unresolved V genes explain less than half of the discrepancy, and the remainder lacks a known reason. The V and J calls and clone size are taken from that table; D and trimming were inferred from the DNA. The sample table records 150,000 to 200,000 clones; around nine tenths of these occur just once. Approximately 6.6% of the sample belongs to the ten largest clones.

The research as a whole found: How much clinical and demographic metadata was included differed by source and by participant, and the metadata was provided uncurated.

The chain joins TRBV7-2 to TRBJ1-2, with TRBD1 perhaps the D gene, on 5 matching bases. This receptor was obtained from a woman aged 45-59 years who had recovered from COVID-19. The sequencing sample was made of PBMCs or T cells enriched from blood (not recorded which). Here is the DNA: TGTGCCAGCAGCGCCGACAGATATGGCTACACCTTC. Protein translation: CASSADRYGYTF.